The clone carrying this T cell receptor (beta chain) was seen a handful of times. This sample stems from a study of response to subunit inactivated influenza vaccine. Germline V lookup: CDR1 SQVTM, CDR2 ANQGSEA. CDR3 length: 12 residues. Trimming removed 4 bases from V and 0 bases from J, with 7 bases in between. From the RT-PCR reads, TCRdb called clonotypes with MiXCR, one entry per CDR3 protein. This table holds hundreds of thousands of distinct CDR3 sequences, 11% found once. The same data also went into a second study, on T cells expressing NK-cell markers. That source adds: As the method of synthesis, 5'RACE template switching with UMIs yielded TCR beta cDNA.

The receptor was derived from a middle-aged man who received an inactivated influenza vaccine. This chain joins TRBV29-1 and TRBJ2-7; D is ambiguous. The source was PBMCs from blood, collected on the day of vaccination. Here the CDR3 DNA reads TGCAGCGTTGTTAAAAGCTCCTACGAGCAGTACTTC. Translation gives CSVVKSSYEQYF.